Following are 29 T cell receptor beta chains from one sample sequenced in a study of Graves' ophthalmopathy and Graves' hyperthyroidism. The authors amplified TCR beta CDR3 regions, and they did so from RNA transcripts for repertoire sequencing. HTBI primers primed a first-round RT-PCR, and a second-round multiplex PCR followed. Each CDR3 protein is one row after TCRdb ran MiXCR on the multiplex PCR reads. The table has roughly 350,000 distinct CDR3 sequences, about 18% seen once. Material for sequencing was peripheral blood. The source is an adult woman with stable Graves' hyperthyroidism.

The chain couples TRBV6-1 to TRBJ1-2; D unclear. The V end lost 5 bases, the J end lost 4 bases, and 17 bases lay between the germline ends. The germline V gene encodes CDR1 MNHNS and CDR2 SASEGT. The CDR3 has 15 amino acids. The CDR3 loop is CASSRPQGGIYGYTF. The CDR3 DNA follows: TGTGCCAGCAGTCGCCCACAAGGCGGAATCTATGGCTACACCTTC.

The chain links TRBV28 to TRBJ1-1; a weak D match, TRBD1 (5 bases). V lost 3 bases to trimming and J lost 10 bases, with 9 bases between them. Germline V CDR1 and CDR2: MDHEN, SYDVKM. This CDR3 region has 11 residues. CDR3 protein: CASSFGQGAFF. CDR3 coding DNA: TGTGCCAGCAGTTTTGGGCAGGGAGCTTTCTTT.

In this sample, this clonotype turned up many times. The V and J genes are TRBV4-2 and TRBJ2-7; 7 nucleotides match TRBD1. The CDR3 extends over 16 amino acids. The germline gives CDR1 LGHNA, CDR2 YNFKEQ. V was clipped by 3 bases and J by 0 bases; unmatched bases: 8. The CDR3 protein is CASSHITGASSYEQYF. DNA for the CDR3: TGTGCCAGCAGCCATATCACAGGGGCGAGCTCCTACGAGCAGTACTTC.

This clonotype occurred many times. V gene TRBV20-1 combines with J gene TRBJ2-5; 9 positions agree with TRBD1. CDR3 size: 17 residues. V lost 0 bases and J lost 5; bases outside the gene matches: 13. CDR1 and CDR2 (germline): DFQATT, SNEGSKA (reference sequence). DNA for the CDR3: TGCAGTGCTAGAGATCGTAGTCTAGGGACAGGGATGGAGACCCAGTACTTC. Translating gives CSARDRSLGTGMETQYF.

This clonotype has a count of ten or more. Its ends do not fully match the called genes, so a read error is possible. This rearrangement joins TRBV27 to TRBJ2-5; 8 bases match TRBD2. The length of the CDR3 is 14 residues. Germline V gene data show CDR1 as MNHEY and CDR2 as SMNVEV (reference sequence). DNA of the CDR3: TGTGCCAGCAGTTCATATCCGGGACTAGTTTCTAAACACTTC. Translated, it gives CASSSYPGLVSKHF.

At least ten counts were recorded for this clonotype. V gene TRBV7-8 combines with J gene TRBJ1-6; D unresolved. V dropped 2 bases and J dropped 6 bases, with 2 bases sitting between them. The germline CDR1 and CDR2 sequences are SGHVS and FQNEAQ. This CDR3 comprises 12 residues. The CDR3 here is CASSLPNSPLHF. CDR3 bases: TGTGCCAGCAGCTTACCTAATTCACCCCTCCACTTT.

In this sample, this clonotype turned up many times. This chain links TRBV6-1 with TRBJ1-1; D is undetermined. With 7 bases removed from V and 10 bases from J, the gap between germline ends came to 13 bases. Per germline, CDR1 MNHNS and CDR2 SASEGT. The CDR3 is 11 residues long. Written as DNA, the CDR3 is TGTGCCAGCATCGACAATCCTGGAGCTTTCTTT. Protein sequence: CASIDNPGAFF.

This clonotype was observed many times. The CDR3 nucleotides read TGTGCCAGCAGCTTAGCCGGACGGGCAGGGACTGGCTACACCTTC. Translated, it gives CASSLAGRAGTGYTF. J is TRBJ1-2 and V is TRBV7-9; the D gene is possibly TRBD1 (5 bases). The CDR3 has 15 amino acids. Trimming took 0 bases from V and 7 from J, leaving 15 bases between them. The V gene's germline CDR1 is SEHNR and CDR2 FQNEAQ (reference sequence).

This clonotype was recorded many times. The CDR3: CASSRTGESHEQYF. The CDR3 nucleotides are TGTGCCAGCAGCAGGACAGGGGAGAGCCACGAGCAGTACTTC. This rearrangement joins TRBV7-9 to TRBJ2-7; 9 bases are shared with TRBD1. CDR1 SEHNR and CDR2 FQNEAQ come from the germline V gene (reference sequence). CDR3 size: 14 residues. V lost 5 bases and J lost 5; bases outside the gene matches: 7.

This rearrangement joins TRBV5-5 to TRBJ2-5; no firm D call. CDR1 is SGHKS, CDR2 YYEKEE, per germline (reference sequence). CDR3 length: 16 residues. V gave up 4 bases and J gave up 5 bases, with 21 bases separating them. Written as DNA, the CDR3 is TGTGCCAGCAGCCCGCCGGGCCTTACCCGAGCGGAGACCCAGTACTTC. It codes for CASSPPGLTRAETQYF.

The J gene is TRBJ2-5, the V gene TRBV7-9, with 9 bases fitting TRBD1. The V and J ends lost 1 base and 5 bases, in that order; junction bases with no gene match: 8. CDR3 size: 16 residues. The germline V gene encodes CDR1 SEHNR and CDR2 FQNEAQ (reference sequence). As DNA, the CDR3 is TGTGCCAGCAGCTTAGGTCTCACAGGGGGCCGGGAGACCCAGTACTTC. Translated: CASSLGLTGGRETQYF.

This clonotype has a count of ten or more. This chain uses TRBV19 with TRBJ1-5, with D maybe TRBD1 (6 bases). This CDR3 region has 15 residues. Deletions cut 8 bases from V and 0 bases from J, with 14 bases between. Germline CDR1 and CDR2: LNHDA and SQIVND (reference sequence). CDR3 sequence: CASETGGNSNQPQHF. In DNA form, the CDR3 reads TGTGCCAGTGAGACAGGTGGGAATAGCAATCAGCCCCAGCATTTT.

This clonotype was seen repeatedly, ten times or more. J is TRBJ1-3 and V is TRBV28; perhaps TRBD1 as D (6 bases). Trimming removed 4 bases from V and 4 bases from J, with 11 bases in between. Per germline, CDR1 MDHEN and CDR2 SYDVKM. The CDR3 has 14 amino acids. This chain's CDR3 is CASSSDRIGNTIYF. The CDR3 nucleotides are TGTGCCAGCAGTTCCGACAGGATCGGAAACACCATATATTTT. Full variable domain (rest looked up from reference TRBV28 and TRBJ1-3): DVKVTQSSRYLVKRTGEKVFLECVQDMDHENMFWYRQDPGLGLRLIYFSYDVKMKEKGDIPEGYSVSREKKERFSLILESASTNQTSMYLCASSSDRIGNTIYFGEGSWLTVV.

This sequence joins TRBV7-6 and TRBJ2-2; TRBD2 agrees at 10 bases. The CDR3 extends over 16 amino acids. The germline gives CDR1 SGHVS, CDR2 FNYEAQ. Unmatched junction bases numbered 8, after V lost 4 bases and J lost 6 bases. CDR3 region: CASSSPSGRSAGELFF. The CDR3 region has the DNA TGTGCCAGCAGCTCCCCTAGCGGGAGATCGGCCGGGGAGCTGTTTTTT. Variable domain in full (rest from reference TRBV7-6 and TRBJ2-2): GAGVSQSPRYKVTKRGQDVALRCDPISGHVSLYWYRQALGQGPEFLTYFNYEAQQDKSGLPNDRFSAERPEGSISTLTIQRTEQRDSAMYRCASSSPSGRSAGELFFGEGSRLTVL.

V gene TRBV20-1 combines with J gene TRBJ1-5; possibly TRBD1 for D (5 bases). The CDR3 has 15 residues. Trimming pared 0 bases from V and 2 bases from J, leaving 11 bases between. The germline V gene encodes CDR1 DFQATT and CDR2 SNEGSKA (reference sequence). The CDR3 loop reads CSARERRRGNQPQHF. The CDR3 DNA reads as TGCAGTGCTAGAGAACGACGCAGGGGCAATCAGCCCCAGCATTTT.

The rearrangement uses TRBV12-3 or TRBV12-4 and TRBJ1-5, with 11 bases identical to TRBD1. There are 18 residues in the CDR3. V was pared by 5 bases and J by 8 bases, with 17 bases of the junction left unmatched. The CDR3, as DNA: TGTGCCAGCAGTCCTGGGACAGGGGGATATTACACCGGGGAGCCCCAGCATTTT. It specifies CASSPGTGGYYTGEPQHF.

This clonotype has just a few counts. The CDR3 DNA sequence: TGCGCCAGCAGCTTGGAACCGACGAATCAGCCCCAGCATTTT. Translating it yields CASSLEPTNQPQHF. The chain recombines TRBV5-1 with TRBJ1-5; no clear D. V lost 0 bases to trimming and J lost 4 bases, with 8 bases between them. There are 14 residues in the CDR3. Germline V gives CDR1 SGHRS, CDR2 YFSETQ. Full variable domain (missing parts from reference TRBV5-1 and TRBJ1-5): KAGVTQTPRYLIKTRGQQVTLSCSPISGHRSVSWYQQTPGQGLQFLFEYFSETQRNKGNFPGRFSGRQFSNSRSEMNVSTLELGDSALYLCASSLEPTNQPQHFGDGTRLSIL.

In the case of this clonotype: This clone may be a read error of a much larger clone one base away. The V gene is TRBV29-1, the J gene TRBJ2-7, with 7 bases lining up with TRBD2. The V gene's germline CDR1 is SQVTM and CDR2 ANQGSEA. This CDR3 contains 15 residues. CDR3 sequence (DNA): TGCAGCCTTGAATTGGGCTCAGGGAGGGACTACGAGCAGTACTTC. Translating gives CSLELGSGRDYEQYF.

In its sample, this clonotype was seen many times. The J gene is TRBJ2-7, the V gene TRBV28, with D possibly being TRBD1 or TRBD2 (5 bases each). Germline V gives CDR1 MDHEN, CDR2 SYDVKM. V was clipped by 10 bases and J by 1 base, with 11 bases between them. The CDR3 runs to 12 residues. CDR3 DNA: TGTGCCACACGGGACCCATCCTACGAGCAGTACTTC. It translates to CATRDPSYEQYF. The whole variable domain, remainder taken from reference TRBV28 and TRBJ2-7, is DVKVTQSSRYLVKRTGEKVFLECVQDMDHENMFWYRQDPGLGLRLIYFSYDVKMKEKGDIPEGYSVSREKKERFSLILESASTNQTSMYLCATRDPSYEQYFGPGTRLTVT.

This clonotype was seen repeatedly, ten times or more. V usage is TRBV5-1 and J usage is TRBJ2-7, with 7 bases lining up with TRBD1. Trimming took 4 bases from V and 3 from J; bases not matched to a gene: 10. Germline V gene lookup returns CDR1 SGHRS and CDR2 YFSETQ. The CDR3 extends over 15 amino acids. The CDR3 region is CASSAQQGQYYEQYF. The DNA for the CDR3 is TGCGCCAGCAGCGCACAACAGGGGCAATACTACGAGCAGTACTTC.

Turning to this clonotype: A much larger clone differs by one base, so this may be a read error. The chain employs TRBV29-1 and TRBJ2-7, with D perhaps TRBD2 (6 bases). Per the germline V gene, CDR1 is SQVTM and CDR2 is ANQGSEA. The CDR3 covers 13 residues. The V end lost 7 bases, the J end lost 3 bases, and 16 bases lay between the germline ends. In DNA form, the CDR3 reads TGCAGCGCGGGGGTCGCAGATATCTACGAGCAGTACTTC. Translated, it gives CSAGVADIYEQYF.

This clonotype has at least ten counts. The chain joins TRBV6-1 to TRBJ1-6; D is possibly TRBD1 (6 bases). This CDR3 has 14 residues. Germline-derived CDR1 and CDR2 are MNHNS and SASEGT. Trimming took off 5 bases at V and 3 bases at J, with 8 bases between the two ends. The CDR3 protein is CASSRQVYNSPLHF. The CDR3 DNA reads TGTGCCAGCAGTAGACAGGTCTATAATTCACCCCTCCACTTT.

V usage is TRBV12-3 or TRBV12-4 and J usage is TRBJ1-6; D not resolved. This CDR3 has 17 amino acids. Trimming took off 5 bases at V and 7 bases at J, with 21 bases between the two ends. This CDR3 reads CASSGEVRVPPNSPLHF. In DNA, the CDR3 is TGTGCCAGCAGTGGAGAAGTTCGGGTCCCTCCCAATTCACCCCTCCACTTT.

The table lists this clonotype with many counts. This chain connects TRBV12-5 to TRBJ2-7, with 11 bases identical to TRBD2. The J segment lost 5 bases and the V segment lost 6 bases, leaving 9 bases of the junction unmatched. The CDR3 runs 15 residues. Germline CDR1 and CDR2: LGHNT and FRNRAP. As DNA, the CDR3 is TGTGCTAGTGGACTCCTAGCGGGAGGTGCCCACGAGCAGTACTTC. Amino acids: CASGLLAGGAHEQYF.

This clonotype appeared many times. V is TRBV5-1 and J is TRBJ2-2; 9 bases match TRBD1. J gave up 6 bases and V 5 bases, and 8 bases lay outside the gene matches. The V gene's germline CDR1 is SGHRS and CDR2 YFSETQ. The CDR3 consists of 15 residues. CDR3: CASRERQGGAGELFF. The DNA for the CDR3 is TGCGCCAGCAGGGAGAGACAGGGGGGCGCCGGGGAGCTGTTTTTT.

This clonotype came up many times. J is TRBJ2-7 and V is TRBV10-2, with 7 positions matching TRBD2. This CDR3 region has 15 residues. Trimming cost V 3 bases and J 3 bases; bases outside gene matches: 8. CDR1 and CDR2 from the germline V gene are WSHSY and SAAADI. The CDR3, as DNA: TGCGCCAGCAGTGATTCAGGCGGGGGAATCTACGAGCAGTACTTC. This gives the protein CASSDSGGGIYEQYF.

This clonotype was picked up many times. This CDR3 is CASRPEGHYGYTF. The CDR3 DNA follows: TGTGCCAGCAGGCCCGAGGGCCACTATGGCTACACCTTC. The chain has TRBV2 and TRBJ1-2; no clear D. Germline V gene sequence: CDR1 SNHLY, CDR2 FYNNEI. CDR3 length equals 13 residues. With 6 bases removed from V and 3 bases from J, the gap between germline ends came to 11 bases.

In this sample, this clonotype turned up many times. The chain recombines TRBV20-1 with TRBJ1-2; D unclear. The V end lost 2 bases, the J end lost 3 bases, and 10 bases lay between the germline ends. CDR3 length: 13 amino acids. From germline, CDR1 is DFQATT and CDR2 SNEGSKA (reference sequence). CDR3 region: CSARREAYYGYTF. The DNA for the CDR3 is TGCAGTGCTAGACGCGAGGCCTACTATGGCTACACCTTC.

This sequence joins TRBV20-1 and TRBJ1-3; tentative D call: TRBD1 (6 bases). The CDR3 is 14 residues long. V lost 3 bases to trimming and J lost 4 bases, with 13 bases between them. The germline V gene has CDR1 DFQATT and CDR2 SNEGSKA (reference sequence). The CDR3 loop is CSASRGGVGNTIYF. The CDR3 DNA is TGCAGTGCTAGTAGGGGGGGAGTGGGAAACACCATATATTTT.